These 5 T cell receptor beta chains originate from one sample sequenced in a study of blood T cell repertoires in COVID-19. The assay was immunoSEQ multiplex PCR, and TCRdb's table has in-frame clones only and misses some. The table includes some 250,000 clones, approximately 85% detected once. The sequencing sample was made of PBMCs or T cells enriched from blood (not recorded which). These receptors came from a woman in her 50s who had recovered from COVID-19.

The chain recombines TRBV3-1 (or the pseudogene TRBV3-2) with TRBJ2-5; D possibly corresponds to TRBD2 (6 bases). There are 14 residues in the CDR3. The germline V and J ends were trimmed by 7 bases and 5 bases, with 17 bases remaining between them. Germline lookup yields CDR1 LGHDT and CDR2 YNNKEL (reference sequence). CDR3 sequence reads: CASTGEKVWETQYF. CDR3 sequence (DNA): TGTGCCAGCACGGGGGAGAAGGTCTGGGAGACCCAGTACTTC.

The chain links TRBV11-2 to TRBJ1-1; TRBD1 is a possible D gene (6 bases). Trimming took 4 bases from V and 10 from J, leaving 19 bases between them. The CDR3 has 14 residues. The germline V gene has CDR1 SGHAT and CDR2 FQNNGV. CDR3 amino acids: CASSSAGTPNAAFF. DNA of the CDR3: TGTGCCAGCAGCTCTGCCGGGACACCCAATGCAGCTTTCTTT.

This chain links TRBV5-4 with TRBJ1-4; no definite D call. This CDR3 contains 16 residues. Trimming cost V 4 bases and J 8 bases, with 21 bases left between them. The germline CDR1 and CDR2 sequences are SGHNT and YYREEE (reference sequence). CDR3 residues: CASSRAFGGRGEKLFF. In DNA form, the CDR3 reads TGTGCCAGCAGCCGGGCCTTCGGCGGTCGGGGAGAAAAACTGTTTTTT. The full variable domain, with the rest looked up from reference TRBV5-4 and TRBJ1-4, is ETGVTQSPTHLIKTRGQQVTLRCSSQSGHNTVSWYQQALGQGPQFIFQYYREEENGRGNFPPRFSGLQFPNYSSELNVNALELDDSALYLCASSRAFGGRGEKLFFGSGTQLSVL.

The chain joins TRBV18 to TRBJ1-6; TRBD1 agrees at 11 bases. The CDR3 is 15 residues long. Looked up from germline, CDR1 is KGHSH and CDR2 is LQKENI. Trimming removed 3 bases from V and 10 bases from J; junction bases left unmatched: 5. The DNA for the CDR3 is TGTGCCAGCTCACCCACGGGACAGGGGGGCTCACCCCTCCACTTT. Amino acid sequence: CASSPTGQGGSPLHF.

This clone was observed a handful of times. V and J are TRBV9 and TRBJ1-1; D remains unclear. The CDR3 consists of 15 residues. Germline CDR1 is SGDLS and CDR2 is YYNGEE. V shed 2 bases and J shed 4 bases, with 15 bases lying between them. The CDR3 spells CASSVDFDVSTEAFF. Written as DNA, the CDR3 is TGTGCCAGCAGCGTGGACTTCGACGTGAGCACTGAAGCTTTCTTT.